The 10 T cell receptor beta chains presented below share a single source sample, sequenced in a study of blood T cell repertoires in COVID-19. Profiled with immunoSEQ multiplex PCR; TCRdb holds only in-frame clones, not every one. The repertoire holds 39,000 or so clones, with approximately 93% as singletons. Sequencing input: peripheral blood. All receptors come from a man aged 50-60 years with active COVID-19.

V and J are TRBV10-3 and TRBJ1-1; tentatively, D is TRBD1 (6 bases). V was trimmed by 2 bases and J by 8 bases, leaving 6 bases between them. The length of the CDR3 is 11 residues. CDR1 ENHRY and CDR2 SYGVKD come from the germline V gene. Written as DNA, the CDR3 is TGTGCCATCAGTGAGGGACAGGAAGCTTTCTTT. It specifies CAISEGQEAFF.

The V and J genes are TRBV10-3 and TRBJ2-1; 7 bases fit TRBD1. This CDR3 has 14 amino acids. CDR1 and CDR2 from the germline V gene are ENHRY and SYGVKD. With V trimmed by 10 bases and J by 2 bases, 8 bases remained unmatched. The CDR3 reads CATYRDSAYNEQFF. DNA for the CDR3: TGTGCCACCTACCGGGACAGTGCCTACAATGAGCAGTTCTTC.

The chain uses TRBV29-1 and TRBJ1-3; D perhaps matches TRBD1 (6 bases). V lost 6 bases and J lost 2, with 20 bases in between. CDR1 and CDR2 from the germline V gene are SQVTM and ANQGSEA. The CDR3 is made up of 16 amino acids. The CDR3 nucleotides read TGCAGCGTATCCGACGGGGGGGGCGGAACTGGAAACACCATATATTTT. Translating it yields CSVSDGGGGTGNTIYF.

V and J are TRBV5-1 and TRBJ1-2; 7 bases align to TRBD1. The CDR3 is 15 amino acids. The germline V gene encodes CDR1 SGHRS and CDR2 YFSETQ. J lost 2 bases, V lost 1 base, and 5 bases had no gene match. CDR3 loop: CASSLPGQVNYGYTF. The CDR3 nucleotides are TGCGCCAGCAGCTTGCCCGGACAGGTCAACTATGGCTACACCTTC.

The rearrangement joins TRBV7-2 to TRBJ2-1, with 9 bases identical to TRBD2. The CDR3 is made up of 18 amino acids. V was pared by 1 base and J by 9 bases, with 16 bases of the junction left unmatched. Germline loops: CDR1 SGHTA, CDR2 FQGNSA. The CDR3: CASSLVSSGRSLKSEQFF. The CDR3 DNA reads as TGTGCCAGCAGCTTAGTGTCCAGCGGGAGGTCACTAAAGAGTGAGCAGTTCTTC.

This chain links TRBV2 with TRBJ2-7; weak D call: TRBD1 (5 bases). The V gene's germline CDR1 is SNHLY and CDR2 FYNNEI. V was clipped by 3 bases and J by 2 bases, with 11 bases between them. The CDR3 consists of 14 residues. The CDR3 DNA sequence: TGTGCCAGCAGTGACCAGGGCGACACCTACGAGCAGTACTTC. The encoded protein is CASSDQGDTYEQYF.

The J gene is TRBJ1-5, the V gene TRBV18, with 9 bases lining up with TRBD1. This CDR3 has 15 residues. V lost 4 bases and J lost 12; bases outside the gene matches: 13. Germline V lookup: CDR1 KGHSH, CDR2 LQKENI. The CDR3 reads CASSLEIQGAKVQHF. The CDR3 nucleotides read TGTGCCAGCTCACTAGAGATACAGGGGGCGAAGGTCCAGCATTTT.

This rearrangement joins TRBV19 to TRBJ1-2, with 7 bases fitting TRBD1. Trimming cost V 5 bases and J 7 bases; bases outside gene matches: 7. CDR3 length: 13 amino acids. The V gene's germline CDR1 is LNHDA and CDR2 SQIVND (reference sequence). The CDR3: CASSPDRVGGYTF. DNA for the CDR3: TGTGCCAGTAGTCCAGACAGGGTGGGTGGCTACACCTTC.

V usage is TRBV7-2 and J usage is TRBJ2-4; 11 positions agree with TRBD2. Germline V gene data show CDR1 as SGHTA and CDR2 as FQGNSA. With 1 base clipped from V and 3 bases from J, the junction kept 2 bases outside the gene matches. The CDR3 has 16 amino acids. The CDR3: CASSLVLAGVKNIQYF. As DNA, the CDR3 is TGTGCCAGCAGCTTAGTACTAGCGGGGGTCAAAAACATTCAGTACTTC.

The chain links TRBV5-1 to TRBJ1-2, with a possible D match to TRBD1 (6 bases). CDR3 length: 14 residues. Trimming took 1 base from V and 7 from J, leaving 14 bases between them. Germline V CDR1 and CDR2: SGHRS, YFSETQ. CDR3 protein: CASSLSGDNFGYTF. The CDR3 DNA sequence: TGCGCCAGCAGCTTGTCAGGGGATAATTTTGGCTACACCTTC.